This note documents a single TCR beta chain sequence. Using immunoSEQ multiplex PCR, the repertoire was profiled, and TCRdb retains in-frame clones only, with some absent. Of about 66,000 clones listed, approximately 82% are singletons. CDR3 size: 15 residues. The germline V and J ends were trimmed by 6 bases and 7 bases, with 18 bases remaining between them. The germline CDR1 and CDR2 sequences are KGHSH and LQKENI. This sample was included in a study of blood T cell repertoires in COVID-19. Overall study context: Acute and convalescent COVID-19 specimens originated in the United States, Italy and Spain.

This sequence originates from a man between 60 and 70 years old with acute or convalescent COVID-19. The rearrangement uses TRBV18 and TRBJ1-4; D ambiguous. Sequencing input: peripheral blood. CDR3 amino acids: CASSSRSYGGEKLFF. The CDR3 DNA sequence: TGTGCCAGCTCCTCGCGGAGCTACGGCGGTGAAAAACTGTTTTTT.